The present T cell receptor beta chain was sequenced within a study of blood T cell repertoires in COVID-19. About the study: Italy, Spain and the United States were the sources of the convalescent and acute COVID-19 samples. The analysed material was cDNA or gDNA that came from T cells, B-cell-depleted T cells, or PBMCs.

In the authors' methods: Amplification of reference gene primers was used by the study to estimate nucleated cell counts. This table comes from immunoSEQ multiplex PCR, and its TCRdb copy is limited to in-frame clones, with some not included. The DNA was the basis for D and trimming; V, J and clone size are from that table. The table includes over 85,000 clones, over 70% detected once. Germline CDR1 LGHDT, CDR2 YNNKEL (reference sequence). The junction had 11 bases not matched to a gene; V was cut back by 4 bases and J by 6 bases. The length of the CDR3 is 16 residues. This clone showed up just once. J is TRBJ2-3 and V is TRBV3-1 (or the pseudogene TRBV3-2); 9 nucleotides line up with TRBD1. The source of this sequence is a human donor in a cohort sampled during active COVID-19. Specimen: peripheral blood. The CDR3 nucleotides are TGTGCCAGCAGCCTTTCCGGGACAGGGTGGTGGGATACGCAGTATTTT. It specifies CASSLSGTGWWDTQYF.